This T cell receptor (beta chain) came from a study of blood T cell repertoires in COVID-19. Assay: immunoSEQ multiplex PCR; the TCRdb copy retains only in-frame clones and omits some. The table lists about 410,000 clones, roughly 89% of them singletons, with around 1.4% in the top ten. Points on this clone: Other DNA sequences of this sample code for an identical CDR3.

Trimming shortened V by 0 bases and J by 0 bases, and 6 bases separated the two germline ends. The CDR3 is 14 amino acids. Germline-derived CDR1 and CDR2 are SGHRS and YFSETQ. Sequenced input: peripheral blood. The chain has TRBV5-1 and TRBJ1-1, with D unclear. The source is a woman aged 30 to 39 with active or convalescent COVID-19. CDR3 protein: CASSLGQVNTEAFF. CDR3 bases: TGCGCCAGCAGCTTGGGGCAGGTGAACACTGAAGCTTTCTTT.